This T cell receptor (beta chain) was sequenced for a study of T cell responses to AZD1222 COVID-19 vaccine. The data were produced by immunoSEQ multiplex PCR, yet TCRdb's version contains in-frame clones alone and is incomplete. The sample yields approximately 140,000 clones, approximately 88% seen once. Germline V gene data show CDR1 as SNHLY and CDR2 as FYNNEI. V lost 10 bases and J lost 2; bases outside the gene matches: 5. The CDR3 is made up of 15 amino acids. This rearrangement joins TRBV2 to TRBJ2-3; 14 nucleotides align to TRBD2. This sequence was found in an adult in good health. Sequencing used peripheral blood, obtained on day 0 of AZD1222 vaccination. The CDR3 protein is CATRLAGGPTDTQYF. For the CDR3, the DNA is TGTGCCACCAGACTAGCGGGGGGGCCCACAGATACGCAGTATTTT.